The source of this T cell receptor beta chain is a study of identical twins. Points from the study as a whole: Its conclusions, products of cross-sectional statistical analysis, did not come from following the same donors. Alpha sequences out of frame and shared by twins had excess low generation probability.

cDNA molecules carried unique molecular identifiers, and template switching added a universal primer site. TCRdb independently ran MiXCR on the 5' RACE reads; one entry per CDR3 protein. The sample lists 650,000 to 800,000 distinct CDR3 sequences, 8.6% seen once, with 0.98% in the top ten. This clonotype was found many times. Its antigen remains unknown. V was clipped by 0 bases and J by 0 bases, with 7 bases between them. The CDR3 spans 15 residues. CDR1 is MNHEY and CDR2 is SVGAGI in the germline V gene. A further study also used this sample, focusing on yellow fever vaccine responses in identical twins.

The V call is TRBV6-5, the J call TRBJ2-3; D gene uncertain. Sequences were obtained from PBMCs. This clonotype was sampled from a woman in her late teens or twenties in good health. In DNA, the CDR3 is TGTGCCAGCAGTTACTCAAGAATCAGCACAGATACGCAGTATTTT. Amino acids: CASSYSRISTDTQYF.